This T cell receptor (beta chain) was documented in a study of Tregs in tolerant kidney transplant recipients. Overall study findings and caveats: Validation in larger populations is needed because few patients were studied.

Regarding this clone: What it binds is not known.

Unstimulated Tregs (CD4+CD25+CD127-) and CD4+CD25- non-Tregs were sorted from PBMCs. Sequenced by immunoSEQ multiplex PCR; TCRdb stores in-frame clones only, minus some. The table records 85,000 to 90,000 clones, just over 90% of them present only once. Trimming took off 2 bases at V and 7 bases at J, with 11 bases between the two ends. Germline V lookup: CDR1 MNHEY, CDR2 SVGAGI. The CDR3 has 13 amino acids. Material: CD8+ T cells from blood. The sequence came from a human donor in good health. The chain has TRBV6-5 and TRBJ1-1; D gene uncertain. CDR3 loop: CASSYASGVEAFF. In DNA form, the CDR3 reads TGTGCCAGCAGTTACGCTTCGGGTGTTGAAGCTTTCTTT.